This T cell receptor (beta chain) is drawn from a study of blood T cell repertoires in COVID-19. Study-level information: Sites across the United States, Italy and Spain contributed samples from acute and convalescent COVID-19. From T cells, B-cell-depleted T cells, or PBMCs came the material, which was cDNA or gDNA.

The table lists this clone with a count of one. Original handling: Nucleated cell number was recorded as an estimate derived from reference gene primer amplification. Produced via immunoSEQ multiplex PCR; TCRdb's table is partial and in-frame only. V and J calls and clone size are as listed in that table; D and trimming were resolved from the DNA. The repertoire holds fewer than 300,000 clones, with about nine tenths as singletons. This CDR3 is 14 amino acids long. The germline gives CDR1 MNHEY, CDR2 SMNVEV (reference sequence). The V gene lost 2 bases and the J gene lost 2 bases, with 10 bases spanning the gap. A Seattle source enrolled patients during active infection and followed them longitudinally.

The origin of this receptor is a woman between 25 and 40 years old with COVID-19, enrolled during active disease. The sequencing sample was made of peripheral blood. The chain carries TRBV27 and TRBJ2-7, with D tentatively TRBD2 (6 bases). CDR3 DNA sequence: TGTGCCAGCAGTTTAGGAGGGGCCGCCTACGAGCAGTACTTC. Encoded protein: CASSLGGAAYEQYF.